The 25 T cell receptor beta chains reported below all come from one sample, sequenced in a study of T cells after yellow fever vaccination. TCRdb independently ran MiXCR on the 5' RACE reads; one entry per CDR3 protein. This sample carries about 340,000 distinct CDR3 sequences, roughly 8.7% of them seen once, and the ten largest clones take roughly 18%. Here the sequenced sample was PBMCs, taken on the day of the first yellow fever vaccination. The source of these receptors is a man aged 18-30 years who received the YFV17D yellow fever vaccine.

V and J are TRBV10-2 and TRBJ1-3; D possibly corresponds to TRBD1 (5 bases). Germline CDR1 reads WSHSY; CDR2 reads SAAADI. V was shortened by 3 bases and J by 0 bases, with 21 bases between the two germline ends. There are 19 residues in the CDR3. In nucleotides, the CDR3 is TGCGCCAGCAGTGACTTGGGCCAGGGAGTCAGGGACTCTGGAAACACCATATATTTT. Its protein product is CASSDLGQGVRDSGNTIYF.

On this clonotype itself: This sequence may be a read error, since a much larger clone differs from it by one base. The chain is built from TRBV5-1 and TRBJ2-1; 7 nucleotides align to TRBD1. The germline V gene encodes CDR1 SGHRS and CDR2 YFSETQ. This CDR3 region has 15 residues. V dropped 2 bases and J dropped 3; count of bases not matched to a gene: 5. Written as DNA, the CDR3 is TGCGCCAGCAGCTTTGAGGGACAGCTCTACAATGAGCAGTTCTTC. Its protein product is CASSFEGQLYNEQFF.

The genes are TRBV6-1 and TRBJ2-7; 12 nucleotides line up with TRBD1. V lost 7 bases to trimming and J lost 3 bases; unmatched junction nucleotides: 4. CDR3 size: 14 residues. Germline V gene sequence: CDR1 MNHNS, CDR2 SASEGT. The CDR3 reads CASIGTGGNYEQYV. The CDR3 DNA follows: TGTGCCAGCATTGGGACAGGGGGCAACTACGAGCAGTACGTC.

This clonotype was seen more than once but under ten times. The CDR3, as DNA: TGCGCCAGCAGGGCCTTGGGGGGCAATTACAATGAGCAGTTCTTC. Its translation: CASRALGGNYNEQFF. This chain joins TRBV4-1 and TRBJ2-1; D is tentatively TRBD1 or TRBD2 (6 bases each). The CDR3 loop spans 15 amino acids. Germline-derived CDR1 and CDR2 are MGHRA and YSYEKL. The V and J ends lost 6 bases and 4 bases respectively, with 16 bases between them.

J is TRBJ2-1 and V is TRBV4-1, with 9 nucleotides matching TRBD2. CDR3 length: 15 residues. Germline lookup yields CDR1 MGHRA and CDR2 YSYEKL. V shed 0 bases, J shed 7 bases, and the junction held 4 bases outside the gene matches. The CDR3: CASSQDGLAGNEQFF. The CDR3 DNA is TGCGCCAGCAGCCAAGACGGTCTAGCGGGGAATGAGCAGTTCTTC.

The J gene is TRBJ1-5, the V gene TRBV4-1; possible D gene TRBD1, 5 bases. The CDR3 extends over 16 amino acids. Germline assignment: CDR1 MGHRA and CDR2 YSYEKL. V lost 3 bases and J lost 6, with 18 bases in between. The CDR3 nucleotides read TGCGCCAGCAGCCACGATCCTCACGGGGGGAGTCAGCCCCAGCATTTT. Translated: CASSHDPHGGSQPQHF.

This clonotype was found once. An end of the junction does not agree with germline; a read error may underlie this. This chain links TRBV5-8 with TRBJ1-2; 11 positions match TRBD1. The CDR3 runs 14 residues. Germline-derived CDR1 and CDR2 are SGHTS and YDEGEE. This CDR3 is CAISPDRGLDGYTF. CDR3 nucleotides: TGTGCCATCAGCCCGGACAGGGGGCTAGATGGCTACACCTTC.

CDR3 protein: CASTLSNQPQHF. In nucleotides, the CDR3 is TGTGCCAGCACCTTGAGCAATCAGCCCCAGCATTTT. The chain employs TRBV6-1 and TRBJ1-5; D not certain. Trimming cost V 7 bases and J 1 base, with 5 bases left between them. The CDR3 contains 12 residues. Germline V gene lookup returns CDR1 MNHNS and CDR2 SASEGT.

This clonotype was observed a handful of times. The chain carries TRBV11-3 and TRBJ2-1; 7 nucleotides agree with TRBD2. V was clipped by 5 bases and J by 7 bases; unmatched bases: 11. The CDR3 runs 15 residues. Germline loops: CDR1 SGHNT, CDR2 YENEEA. The CDR3 loop is CASSAGRVGINEQFF. DNA of the CDR3: TGTGCCAGCAGCGCTGGGAGGGTAGGAATAAATGAGCAGTTCTTC.

The rearrangement joins TRBV5-6 to TRBJ2-5; possibly TRBD1 or TRBD2 for D (5 bases each). V was clipped by 5 bases and J by 5 bases, with 13 bases between them. The CDR3 has 13 amino acids. Germline V gene sequence: CDR1 SGHDT, CDR2 YYEEEE. As DNA, the CDR3 is TGTGCCAGCAGAGGGACCTGGAGGGAGACCCAGTACTTC. Its translation is CASRGTWRETQYF.

This sequence joins TRBV20-1 and TRBJ2-5; D not resolved. From germline, CDR1 is DFQATT and CDR2 SNEGSKA (reference sequence). The CDR3 has 12 amino acids. Trimming cost V 0 bases and J 7 bases, with 9 bases left between them. The CDR3 DNA reads as TGCAGTGCTAGAGATTCCTGGGGGACCCAGTACTTC. Translating it yields CSARDSWGTQYF.

This clonotype was found a few times. The J gene is TRBJ1-1, the V gene TRBV4-2, with D maybe TRBD1 (5 bases). Germline assignment: CDR1 LGHNA and CDR2 YNFKEQ. The CDR3 has 15 residues. V lost 0 bases and J 12 bases, leaving 20 bases between the germline ends. As DNA, the CDR3 is TGTGCCAGCAGCCAAGAAGGAGGGACCAGACGGGGGTCTTTCTTT. As protein: CASSQEGGTRRGSFF.

There are many counts of this clonotype. The chain combines TRBV18 with TRBJ2-6; tentatively, D is TRBD2 (5 bases). The CDR3 contains 14 residues. The V gene's germline CDR1 is KGHSH and CDR2 LQKENI. Between the trimmed V and J ends, which lost 8 bases and 2 bases, there was a span of 10 bases. The CDR3 DNA is TGTGCCAGCAGCCCCGGGACTGGGGCCAACGTCCTGACTTTC. The encoded protein is CASSPGTGANVLTF.

A few counts support this clonotype. The chain has TRBV4-2 and TRBJ2-2; D is ambiguous. The V gene lost 2 bases and the J gene lost 2 bases, with 12 bases spanning the gap. CDR1 is LGHNA, CDR2 YNFKEQ, per germline. CDR3 size: 16 residues. The CDR3 nucleotides read TGTGCCAGCAGCCAATCGCAGGAACTCAACACCGGGGAGCTGTTTTTT. It is translated as CASSQSQELNTGELFF.

The chain uses TRBV27 and TRBJ2-1, with TRBD2 matching over 13 bases. The ends lost 8 bases at V and 5 bases at J; junction bases unmatched: 0. The CDR3 contains 13 residues. CDR1 MNHEY and CDR2 SMNVEV come from the germline V gene (reference sequence). CDR3 sequence (DNA): TGTGCCAGCGGACTAGCGGGAGACAATGAGCAGTTCTTC. This encodes CASGLAGDNEQFF.

This clonotype was found many times. The chain carries TRBV10-3 and TRBJ2-3; either TRBD1 or TRBD2 may fit D (6 bases each). CDR3 size: 13 residues. Germline CDR1 ENHRY, CDR2 SYGVKD. V was clipped by 8 bases and J by 2 bases, with 11 bases between them. The CDR3 is CAIQGGFTDTQYF. The DNA of the CDR3 is TGTGCCATCCAAGGGGGGTTCACAGATACGCAGTATTTT.

This clonotype was observed a few times. The genes are TRBV5-1 and TRBJ2-3, with 7 bases identical to TRBD2. This CDR3 has 15 residues. V lost 4 bases and J lost 5; bases outside the gene matches: 10. Per the germline V gene, CDR1 is SGHRS and CDR2 is YFSETQ. CDR3 loop: CASSPRDGGIDTQYF. The CDR3 DNA follows: TGCGCCAGCAGCCCCCGGGACGGGGGGATAGATACGCAGTATTTT.

This clonotype was counted only a few times. This chain uses TRBV27 with TRBJ1-1; the D is unclear. The CDR3 is 13 amino acids. CDR1 and CDR2 from the germline V gene are MNHEY and SMNVEV (reference sequence). V lost 5 bases and J lost 1, with 8 bases in between. CDR3 bases: TGTGCCAGCAGTGCTCACGGGAACACTGAAGCTTTCTTT. Its translation is CASSAHGNTEAFF.

The chain links TRBV5-1 to TRBJ2-7, with no clear D. Germline V gives CDR1 SGHRS, CDR2 YFSETQ. The V and J ends lost 1 base and 0 bases respectively, with 11 bases between them. This CDR3 comprises 15 residues. The CDR3 nucleotides read TGCGCCAGCAGCTTGATCGGGCAGACCTCCTACGAGCAGTACTTC. It codes for CASSLIGQTSYEQYF.

CDR3 DNA sequence: TGTGCCAGCAGCTTATACGGGGTGGAGAACACTGAAGCTTTCTTT. It encodes CASSLYGVENTEAFF. V is TRBV7-2 and J is TRBJ1-1; D is undetermined. Trimming cost V 2 bases and J 1 base, with 11 bases left between them. The CDR3 has 15 amino acids. The germline gives CDR1 SGHTA, CDR2 FQGNSA. The full variable domain, its missing parts supplied by reference TRBV7-2 and TRBJ1-1, is GAGVSQSPSNKVTEKGKDVELRCDPISGHTALYWYRQSLGQGLEFLIYFQGNSAPDKSGLPSDRFSAERTGGSVSTLTIQRTQQEDSAVYLCASSLYGVENTEAFFGQGTRLTVV.

The chain joins TRBV20-1 to TRBJ1-4; possibly TRBD1 for D (5 bases). The CDR3 has 12 residues. CDR1 and CDR2 (germline): DFQATT, SNEGSKA (reference sequence). CDR3 amino acids: CSPGTDNEKLFF. CDR3 bases: TGCAGCCCCGGGACCGATAATGAAAAACTGTTTTTT.

This clonotype was detected only a few times. This chain joins TRBV30 and TRBJ2-6; D unresolved. The V and J ends lost 4 bases and 0 bases respectively, with 10 bases between them. This CDR3 has 15 amino acids. The V gene's germline CDR1 is GTSNPN and CDR2 SVGIG (reference sequence). The CDR3 DNA sequence: TGTGCCTGGACCCAGTTAGTCTCTGGGGCCAACGTCCTGACTTTC. This gives the protein CAWTQLVSGANVLTF.

A few counts support this clonotype. The chain uses TRBV18 and TRBJ1-5; tentatively, D is TRBD1 (6 bases). Germline V gene lookup returns CDR1 KGHSH and CDR2 LQKENI. V lost 6 bases, J lost 5 bases, and 11 bases lay in between. The CDR3 has 13 amino acids. This CDR3 is CASSSEGDQPQHF. In DNA form, the CDR3 reads TGTGCCAGCTCGTCAGAGGGGGATCAGCCCCAGCATTTT.

This clonotype was observed a handful of times. In DNA form, the CDR3 reads TGTGCCAGCAGCTCAGGAGGGGTAATGCGTGGCTACACCTTC. Translation: CASSSGGVMRGYTF. The chain couples TRBV7-2 to TRBJ1-2, with a weak D call TRBD1 (5 bases). The V and J ends lost 4 bases and 7 bases respectively, with 16 bases between them. The CDR3 has 14 amino acids. The germline V gene encodes CDR1 SGHTA and CDR2 FQGNSA.

This chain links TRBV11-2 with TRBJ2-2; 10 bases agree with TRBD2. Germline V lookup: CDR1 SGHAT, CDR2 FQNNGV. V gave up 2 bases and J gave up 6 bases; unmatched junction bases: 9. The CDR3 is 17 amino acids. CDR3 in DNA: TGTGCCAGCAGCTTAAGGTTTAAGCGGGGGGGCGCCGGGGAGCTGTTTTTT. It yields the protein CASSLRFKRGGAGELFF. Looking up the rest from reference TRBV11-2 and TRBJ2-2 gives the full variable domain: EAGVAQSPRYKIIEKRQSVAFWCNPISGHATLYWYQQILGQGPKLLIQFQNNGVVDDSQLPKDRFSAERLKGVDSTLKIQPAKLEDSAVYLCASSLRFKRGGAGELFFGEGSRLTVL.